These 30 T cell receptor beta chains came from one sample sequenced in a study of blood T cells in healthy people across ages (dated by TCRdb to the mid-2010s). To prepare the library, 5' RACE was applied. TCRdb lists the instrument as Illumina HiSeq 2500. A second roughly 7 to 11 cycle PCR used a sample-barcoded 5' primer and a J-beta primer mix. The public reads were run again by TCRdb, first through fastp at Q25 and then through MiXCR, and only productive beta chains were kept. Rows with a matching CDR3 protein are joined into one entry that keeps the most common DNA and genes. For this sample the table gives over 950,000 distinct CDR3 sequences, of which just over 50% were detected only once. The ten largest clones add up to over 20% of the sample. The material sequenced was blood. These receptors were collected from a woman aged 60-75 years in good health.

A few counts support this clonotype. The J gene is TRBJ2-1, the V gene TRBV15; 9 positions match TRBD2. Germline V gene sequence: CDR1 LNHNV, CDR2 YYDKDF (reference sequence). The CDR3 runs 15 residues. V lost 0 bases to trimming and J lost 7 bases; unmatched junction nucleotides: 4. In DNA form, the CDR3 reads TGTGCCACCAGCAGAGACCTAGCGGGAAAGAATGAGCAGTTCTTC. Protein sequence: CATSRDLAGKNEQFF.

This sequence joins TRBV5-1 and TRBJ2-5, with TRBD1 matching 9 bases. The CDR3 spans 15 residues. CDR1 is SGHRS, CDR2 YFSETQ, per germline. The V segment lost 7 bases and the J segment 2 bases; nucleotides outside the gene matches: 9. Here the CDR3 DNA reads TGCGCCAGCGGATACATCGGGACAGGGCAAGAGACCCAGTACTTC. Protein product: CASGYIGTGQETQYF.

This rearrangement joins TRBV6-6 to TRBJ2-3, with a tentative D call TRBD2 (6 bases). The germline gives CDR1 MNHNY, CDR2 SVGAGI (reference sequence). Trimming pared 6 bases from V and 4 bases from J, leaving 23 bases between. The length of the CDR3 is 17 residues. CDR3 DNA: TGTGCCAGCAGGTCCCGGAGGAGGGAGTGCTTCGCAGATACGCAGTATTTT. It is translated as CASRSRRRECFADTQYF.

The J gene is TRBJ1-5, the V gene TRBV6-5; no clear D. Between the trimmed V and J ends, which lost 0 bases and 3 bases, there was a span of 15 bases. Germline CDR1 is MNHEY and CDR2 is SVGAGI. The CDR3 consists of 17 residues. The CDR3 region has the DNA TGTGCCAGCAGTTACTCTACTCCGGGATACTCCAATCAGCCCCAGCATTTT. Protein sequence: CASSYSTPGYSNQPQHF.

The chain combines TRBV7-9 with TRBJ2-7; D call uncertain. The CDR3 length is 15 residues. The germline V and J ends were trimmed by 1 base and 9 bases, with 19 bases remaining between them. CDR1 is SEHNR, CDR2 FQNEAQ, per germline (reference sequence). CDR3 loop: CASSLVGDLTNAQYF. The CDR3, as DNA: TGTGCCAGCAGCTTAGTTGGAGACCTTACAAACGCGCAGTACTTC.

The V call is TRBV5-1, the J call TRBJ2-3, with a possible D match to TRBD1 (5 bases). This CDR3 contains 15 residues. Per germline, CDR1 SGHRS and CDR2 YFSETQ. V was trimmed by 4 bases and J by 5 bases, leaving 17 bases between them. The CDR3 coding sequence is TGCGCCAGCAGCCCCCCGTTAGGGGCCGAAGATACGCAGTATTTT. Translation: CASSPPLGAEDTQYF.

Comment on this clonotype: One junction end does not reproduce the germline sequence, and a read error may be involved. V usage is TRBV20-1 and J usage is TRBJ1-2; D uncertain. Germline-derived CDR1 and CDR2 are DFQATT and SNEGSKA (reference sequence). The CDR3 has 12 amino acids. CDR3 residues: CSASKTNYGCTF. Written as DNA, the CDR3 is TGCAGTGCTAGTAAAACTAACTATGGCTGCACCTTC.

There are many counts of this clonotype. V is TRBV2 and J is TRBJ2-7; D possibly corresponds to TRBD1 (6 bases). Germline V gene data show CDR1 as SNHLY and CDR2 as FYNNEI. Between the trimmed V and J ends, which lost 6 bases and 6 bases, there was a span of 9 bases. The CDR3 has 11 amino acids. CDR3: CASSRGTEQYF. CDR3 nucleotides: TGTGCCAGCAGCAGGGGTACCGAGCAGTACTTC.

This clonotype was counted a few times. This chain joins TRBV12-3 or TRBV12-4 and TRBJ2-7, with 9 bases matching TRBD2. With V trimmed by 5 bases and J by 3 bases, 8 bases remained unmatched. This CDR3 contains 15 residues. The CDR3 DNA follows: TGTGCCAGCAGTACTGGAGTAGCGGGAGTCTACGAGCAGTACTTC. Residues: CASSTGVAGVYEQYF.

The rearrangement uses TRBV10-3 and TRBJ1-4; 9 bases are a match to TRBD1. The germline V gene encodes CDR1 ENHRY and CDR2 SYGVKD. The CDR3 contains 14 residues. Trimming took 5 bases from V and 3 from J; bases not matched to a gene: 1. CDR3 sequence (DNA): TGTGCCATCAGTAGGACAGGGGCTAATGAAAAACTGTTTTTT. Translation gives CAISRTGANEKLFF.

V is TRBV7-6 and J is TRBJ2-5; D is perhaps TRBD2 (5 bases). The CDR3 length is 19 residues. Trimming shortened V by 4 bases and J by 0 bases, and 24 bases separated the two germline ends. The V gene's germline CDR1 is SGHVS and CDR2 FNYEAQ. CDR3 DNA: TGTGCCAGCAGCTCCAGAGGACCACGGTCCGGGATGCACCAAGAGACCCAGTACTTC. Protein product: CASSSRGPRSGMHQETQYF. Full variable domain (rest looked up from reference TRBV7-6 and TRBJ2-5): GAGVSQSPRYKVTKRGQDVALRCDPISGHVSLYWYRQALGQGPEFLTYFNYEAQQDKSGLPNDRFSAERPEGSISTLTIQRTEQRDSAMYRCASSSRGPRSGMHQETQYFGPGTRLLVL.

The chain couples TRBV20-1 to TRBJ2-5; perhaps TRBD2 as D (6 bases). V dropped 6 bases and J dropped 2 bases, with 13 bases sitting between them. Germline CDR1 and CDR2: DFQATT and SNEGSKA (reference sequence). The CDR3 covers 13 residues. The CDR3 sequence: CSALGTDQETQYF. In DNA form, the CDR3 reads TGCAGTGCCTTGGGGACTGATCAAGAGACCCAGTACTTC.

The genes are TRBV7-9 and TRBJ2-7, with 9 bases that match TRBD1. V trimming: 5 bases; J trimming: 0 bases; junction bases outside the gene matches: 8. The CDR3 sequence is 16 residues long. CDR1 SEHNR and CDR2 FQNEAQ come from the germline V gene (reference sequence). The chain's CDR3 is CASSPPGQGYSYEQYF. The CDR3 nucleotides read TGTGCCAGCAGCCCCCCGGGACAGGGTTACTCCTACGAGCAGTACTTC.

The chain links TRBV20-1 to TRBJ2-1; TRBD2 aligns across 9 bases. J gave up 5 bases and V 0 bases, and 8 bases lay outside the gene matches. In germline, CDR1 is DFQATT, CDR2 SNEGSKA (reference sequence). The CDR3 consists of 16 residues. The CDR3 reads CSARDMGTSRDNEQFF. CDR3 in DNA: TGCAGTGCTAGAGATATGGGGACTAGCCGTGACAATGAGCAGTTCTTC.

J is TRBJ2-5 and V is TRBV27; the D gene could be TRBD1 or TRBD2 (6 bases each). V was pared by 6 bases and J by 5 bases, with 19 bases between. The CDR3 is 15 amino acids. Looked up from germline, CDR1 is MNHEY and CDR2 is SMNVEV (reference sequence). The CDR3 region is CASRRVGGSGETQYF. CDR3 sequence (DNA): TGTGCCAGCAGGAGAGTAGGGGGGTCCGGGGAGACCCAGTACTTC.

The J gene is TRBJ2-1, the V gene TRBV20-1; 9 bases match TRBD1. The germline V gene encodes CDR1 DFQATT and CDR2 SNEGSKA (reference sequence). The CDR3 has 15 residues. The trim removed 3 bases at V and 7 bases at J, leaving 10 bases unmatched. The DNA for the CDR3 is TGCAGTGCTAGCGGTCCGGGGACAGGGCAAAATGAGCAGTTCTTC. Translation gives CSASGPGTGQNEQFF.

The chain combines TRBV28 with TRBJ2-1, with TRBD1 matching 8 bases. The CDR3 has 15 amino acids. Germline lookup yields CDR1 MDHEN and CDR2 SYDVKM. V was pared by 8 bases and J by 9 bases, with 15 bases of the junction left unmatched. DNA for the CDR3: TGTGCCAGCCGCGGAGGCAGGGGGCACTACGGTGAGCAGTTCTTC. It encodes CASRGGRGHYGEQFF. The whole variable domain, remainder taken from reference TRBV28 and TRBJ2-1, is DVKVTQSSRYLVKRTGEKVFLECVQDMDHENMFWYRQDPGLGLRLIYFSYDVKMKEKGDIPEGYSVSREKKERFSLILESASTNQTSMYLCASRGGRGHYGEQFFGPGTRLTVL.

The chain joins TRBV27 to TRBJ2-3; 10 nucleotides match TRBD2. The CDR3 contains 15 residues. The junction had 5 bases not matched to a gene; V was cut back by 3 bases and J by 5 bases. CDR1 is MNHEY, CDR2 SMNVEV, per germline (reference sequence). The CDR3 is CASSFGLAGVDTQYF. CDR3 sequence (DNA): TGTGCCAGCAGTTTTGGGCTAGCGGGAGTAGATACGCAGTATTTT.

The J gene is TRBJ2-7, the V gene TRBV12-3 or TRBV12-4; 12 bases match TRBD2. This CDR3 region has 16 residues. The ends lost 6 bases at V and 6 bases at J; junction bases unmatched: 12. Written as DNA, the CDR3 is TGTGCCAGCAGCCCTCGACTAGCGGGAGTAGAAGGCGAGCAGTACTTC. It translates to CASSPRLAGVEGEQYF.

This chain joins TRBV2 and TRBJ1-2; D is possibly TRBD1 (5 bases). V lost 6 bases and J lost 7, with 18 bases in between. This CDR3 has 14 amino acids. The germline CDR1 and CDR2 sequences are SNHLY and FYNNEI. The DNA for the CDR3 is TGTGCCAGCAGCGTTGCGGGGGAATTGGGTGGCTACACCTTC. Translating gives CASSVAGELGGYTF.

V usage is TRBV20-1 and J usage is TRBJ2-1; D might be TRBD2 (6 bases). V gave up 1 base and J gave up 10 bases, with 14 bases separating them. The CDR3 extends over 13 amino acids. Germline V gives CDR1 DFQATT, CDR2 SNEGSKA (reference sequence). CDR3 residues: CSARVRRGGEQFF. As DNA, the CDR3 is TGCAGTGCTAGAGTAAGACGGGGAGGAGAGCAGTTCTTC.

This clonotype was observed a few times. This chain links TRBV20-1 with TRBJ2-1; D is unclear. This CDR3 has 11 residues. Trimming removed 3 bases from V and 8 bases from J, with 8 bases in between. Germline loops: CDR1 DFQATT, CDR2 SNEGSKA (reference sequence). CDR3 in DNA: TGCAGTGCTAGTTATGTCGATGAGCAGTTCTTC. Translated, it gives CSASYVDEQFF.

V gene TRBV7-3 combines with J gene TRBJ2-5; TRBD1 is a possible D gene (5 bases). The CDR3 covers 13 residues. The germline V gene has CDR1 SGHTA and CDR2 FQGTGA. The V gene lost 5 bases and the J gene lost 7 bases, with 14 bases spanning the gap. CDR3 coding DNA: TGTGCCAGCAGCATACGCAGGGAAGGGACCCAGTACTTC. Encoded protein: CASSIRREGTQYF.

The gene calls are TRBV12-3 or TRBV12-4 and TRBJ1-5, with 7 bases matching TRBD1. This CDR3 spans 15 amino acids. The V and J ends lost 6 bases and 2 bases, in that order; junction bases with no gene match: 7. CDR3 region: CASRTGLVGNQPQHF. DNA for the CDR3: TGTGCCAGCAGGACAGGGCTTGTGGGCAATCAGCCCCAGCATTTT.

This chain links TRBV12-3 or TRBV12-4 with TRBJ2-5, with D tentatively TRBD2 (5 bases). CDR3 length: 11 residues. CDR3 sequence (DNA): TGTGCGGGAGTAGTAGGAGAGACCCAGTACTTC. Translating it yields CAGVVGETQYF.

This CDR3 is CASSAAGGRETQYF. The CDR3 DNA sequence: TGTGCCAGCAGTGCCGCGGGGGGCCGAGAGACCCAGTACTTC. The chain is built from TRBV27 and TRBJ2-5, with 8 nucleotides matching TRBD2. CDR1 is MNHEY and CDR2 is SMNVEV in the germline V gene (reference sequence). V was clipped by 5 bases and J by 4 bases; unmatched bases: 6. This CDR3 spans 14 amino acids.

This sequence joins TRBV3-1 and TRBJ2-1; unclear D gene. CDR1 LGHDT and CDR2 YNNKEL come from the germline V gene (reference sequence). V lost 0 bases to trimming and J lost 6 bases, with 6 bases between them. The CDR3 consists of 13 residues. CDR3 sequence reads: CASSQELINEQFF. The CDR3 DNA is TGTGCCAGCAGCCAAGAGCTCATCAATGAGCAGTTCTTC.

This clonotype was recorded a few times. The chain combines TRBV28 with TRBJ2-5, with D uncertain. Per germline, CDR1 MDHEN and CDR2 SYDVKM. This CDR3 contains 13 residues. Deletions cut 11 bases from V and 9 bases from J, with 22 bases between. The CDR3 DNA reads TGTGCCTCCAAATCGTTGGCCCTGTCGGCCCAGTACTTC. This sequence encodes CASKSLALSAQYF.

The rearrangement joins TRBV30 to TRBJ2-5; 7 nucleotides line up with TRBD2. The J call is doubtful: the DNA matches TRBJ2-7 better. Germline values: CDR1 GTSNPN, CDR2 SVGIG (reference sequence). The CDR3 runs to 13 residues. The CDR3 is CAWSVAGLAEQYF. For the CDR3, the DNA is TGTGCCTGGAGTGTAGCGGGACTTGCCGAGCAGTACTTC.

This chain's CDR3 is CASSLSTSGRRPSTDTQYF. The CDR3, as DNA: TGTGCCAGCAGCTTAAGCACTAGCGGGAGGCGGCCCAGCACAGATACGCAGTATTTT. The chain is built from TRBV7-2 and TRBJ2-3, with 12 bases lining up with TRBD2. The germline gives CDR1 SGHTA, CDR2 FQGNSA. The CDR3 is 19 residues long. J lost 0 bases, V lost 2 bases, and 9 bases had no gene match. Complete variable domain (other parts from reference TRBV7-2 and TRBJ2-3): GAGVSQSPSNKVTEKGKDVELRCDPISGHTALYWYRQSLGQGLEFLIYFQGNSAPDKSGLPSDRFSAERTGGSVSTLTIQRTQQEDSAVYLCASSLSTSGRRPSTDTQYFGPGTRLTVL.